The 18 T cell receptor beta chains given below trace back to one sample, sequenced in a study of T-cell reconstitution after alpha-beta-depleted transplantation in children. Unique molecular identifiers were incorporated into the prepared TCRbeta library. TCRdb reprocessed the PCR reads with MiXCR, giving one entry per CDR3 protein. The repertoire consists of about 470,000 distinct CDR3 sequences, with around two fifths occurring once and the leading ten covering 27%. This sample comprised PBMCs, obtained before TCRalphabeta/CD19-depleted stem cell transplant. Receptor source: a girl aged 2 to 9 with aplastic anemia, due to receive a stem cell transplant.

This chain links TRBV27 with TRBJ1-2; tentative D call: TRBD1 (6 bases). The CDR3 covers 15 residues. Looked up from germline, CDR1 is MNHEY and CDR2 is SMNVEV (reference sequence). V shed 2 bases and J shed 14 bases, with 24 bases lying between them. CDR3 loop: CASSLSRTALLGQTF. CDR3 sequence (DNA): TGTGCCAGCAGTTTAAGTAGGACAGCCTTGCTGGGGCAGACCTTC.

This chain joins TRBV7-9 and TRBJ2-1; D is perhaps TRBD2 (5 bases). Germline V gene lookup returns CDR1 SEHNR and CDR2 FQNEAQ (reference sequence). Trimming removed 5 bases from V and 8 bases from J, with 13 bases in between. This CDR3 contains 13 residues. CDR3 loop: CASSHRGRDEQFF. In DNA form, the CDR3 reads TGTGCCAGCAGCCATCGGGGTCGGGATGAGCAGTTCTTC.

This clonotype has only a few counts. CDR3 DNA: TGTGCCACCTTAAGGAATGAGCAGTTCTTC. Translation gives CATLRNEQFF. The chain carries TRBV14 and TRBJ2-1, with D unclear. CDR1 SGHDN and CDR2 FVKESK come from the germline V gene. V gave up 10 bases and J gave up 7 bases, with 8 bases separating them. The CDR3 spans 10 residues.

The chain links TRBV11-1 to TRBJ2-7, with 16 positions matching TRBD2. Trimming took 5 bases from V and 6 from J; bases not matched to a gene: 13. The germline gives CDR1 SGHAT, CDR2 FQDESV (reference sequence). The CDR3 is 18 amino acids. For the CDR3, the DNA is TGTGCCAGCAGCCCCGGGACTAGCGGGGGGGCCGATCGTCTCGAGCAGTACTTC. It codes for CASSPGTSGGADRLEQYF.

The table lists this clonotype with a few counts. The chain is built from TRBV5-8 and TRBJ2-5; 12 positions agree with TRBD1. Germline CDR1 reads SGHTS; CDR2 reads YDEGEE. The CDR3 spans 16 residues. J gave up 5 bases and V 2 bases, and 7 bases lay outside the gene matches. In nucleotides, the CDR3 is TGTGCCAGCAGCTTAGGGACAGGGGGCTCTGGGGAGACCCAGTACTTC. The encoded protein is CASSLGTGGSGETQYF.

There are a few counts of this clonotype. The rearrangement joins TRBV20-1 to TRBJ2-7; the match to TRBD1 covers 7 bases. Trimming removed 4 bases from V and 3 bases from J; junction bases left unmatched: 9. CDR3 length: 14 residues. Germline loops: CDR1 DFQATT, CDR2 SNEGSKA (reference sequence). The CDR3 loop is CSAKDRAALYEQYF. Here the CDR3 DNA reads TGCAGTGCTAAAGACAGGGCGGCTCTCTACGAGCAGTACTTC.

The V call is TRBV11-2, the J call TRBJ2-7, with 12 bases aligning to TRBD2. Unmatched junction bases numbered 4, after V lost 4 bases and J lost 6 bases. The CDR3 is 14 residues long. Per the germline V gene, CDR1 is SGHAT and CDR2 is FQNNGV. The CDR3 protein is CASSSTSGSGEQYF. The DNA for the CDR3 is TGTGCCAGCAGCTCGACTAGCGGGAGTGGCGAGCAGTACTTC.

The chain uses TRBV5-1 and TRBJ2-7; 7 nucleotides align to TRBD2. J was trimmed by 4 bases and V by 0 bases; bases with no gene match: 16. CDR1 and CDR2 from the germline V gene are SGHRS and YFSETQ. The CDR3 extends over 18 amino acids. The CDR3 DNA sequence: TGCGCCAGCAGCTTGGCCCCGGGAAGCGGGAAAGGCGGTTACGAGCAGTACTTC. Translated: CASSLAPGSGKGGYEQYF.

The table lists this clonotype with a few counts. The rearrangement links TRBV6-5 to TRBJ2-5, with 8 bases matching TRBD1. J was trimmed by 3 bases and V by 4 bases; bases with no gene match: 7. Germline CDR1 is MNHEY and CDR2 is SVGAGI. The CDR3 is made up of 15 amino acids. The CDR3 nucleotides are TGTGCCAGCAGTTGGGGGACAGGAGTAGAAGAGACCCAGTACTTC. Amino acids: CASSWGTGVEETQYF.

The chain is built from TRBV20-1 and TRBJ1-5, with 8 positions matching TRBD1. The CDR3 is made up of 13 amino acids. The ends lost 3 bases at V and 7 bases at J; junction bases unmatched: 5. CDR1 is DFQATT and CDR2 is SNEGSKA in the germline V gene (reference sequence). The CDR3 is CSARDRDLQPQHF. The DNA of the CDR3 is TGCAGTGCTAGGGACAGGGATCTACAGCCCCAGCATTTT.

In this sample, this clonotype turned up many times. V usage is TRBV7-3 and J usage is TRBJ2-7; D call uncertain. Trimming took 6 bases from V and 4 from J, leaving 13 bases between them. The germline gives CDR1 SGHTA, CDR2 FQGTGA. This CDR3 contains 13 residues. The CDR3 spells CASSPGPSYEQYF. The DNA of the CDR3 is TGTGCCAGCAGTCCTGGACCGTCATACGAGCAGTACTTC. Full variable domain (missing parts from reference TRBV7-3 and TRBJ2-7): GAGVSQTPSNKVTEKGKYVELRCDPISGHTALYWYRQSLGQGPEFLIYFQGTGAADDSGLPNDRFFAVRPEGSVSTLKIQRTERGDSAVYLCASSPGPSYEQYFGPGTRLTVT.

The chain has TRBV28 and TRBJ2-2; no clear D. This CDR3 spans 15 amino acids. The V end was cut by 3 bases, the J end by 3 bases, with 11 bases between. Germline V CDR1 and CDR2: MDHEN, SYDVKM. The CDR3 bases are TGTGCCAGCAGTTTCTGGGGTGGATACACCGGGGAGCTGTTTTTT. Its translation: CASSFWGGYTGELFF.

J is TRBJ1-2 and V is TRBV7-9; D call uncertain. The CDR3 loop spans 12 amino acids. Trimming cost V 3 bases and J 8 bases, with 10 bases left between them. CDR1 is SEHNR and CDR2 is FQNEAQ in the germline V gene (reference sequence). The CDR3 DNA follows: TGTGCCAGCAGCTTGAGCGGGAGAGGCTACACCTTC. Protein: CASSLSGRGYTF.

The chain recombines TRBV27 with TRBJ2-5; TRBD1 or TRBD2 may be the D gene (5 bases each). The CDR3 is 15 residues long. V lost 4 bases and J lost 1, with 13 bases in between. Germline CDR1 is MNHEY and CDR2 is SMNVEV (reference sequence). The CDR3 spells CASSYRIGAQETQYF. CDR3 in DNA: TGTGCCAGCAGTTACCGTATCGGGGCCCAAGAGACCCAGTACTTC.

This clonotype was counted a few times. The chain's CDR3 is CASSEAMTGKETQYF. CDR3 in DNA: TGTGCCAGCTCGGAAGCCATGACGGGCAAAGAGACCCAGTACTTC. The chain combines TRBV18 with TRBJ2-5, with D unresolved. Trimming took off 6 bases at V and 3 bases at J, with 17 bases between the two ends. The CDR3 sequence is 15 residues long. Looked up from germline, CDR1 is KGHSH and CDR2 is LQKENI.

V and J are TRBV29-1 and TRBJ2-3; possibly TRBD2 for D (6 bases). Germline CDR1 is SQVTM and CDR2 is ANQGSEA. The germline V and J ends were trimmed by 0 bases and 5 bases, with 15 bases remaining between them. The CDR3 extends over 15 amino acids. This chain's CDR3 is CSVEDAGLPLDTQYF. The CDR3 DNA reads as TGCAGCGTTGAAGATGCGGGACTGCCTTTAGATACGCAGTATTTT.

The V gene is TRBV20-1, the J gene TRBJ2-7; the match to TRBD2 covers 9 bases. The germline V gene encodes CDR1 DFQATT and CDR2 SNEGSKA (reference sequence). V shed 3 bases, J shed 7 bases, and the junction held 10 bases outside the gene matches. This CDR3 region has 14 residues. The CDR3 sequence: CSARAGGPENEQYF. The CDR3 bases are TGCAGTGCTAGGGCGGGAGGGCCGGAGAATGAGCAGTACTTC.

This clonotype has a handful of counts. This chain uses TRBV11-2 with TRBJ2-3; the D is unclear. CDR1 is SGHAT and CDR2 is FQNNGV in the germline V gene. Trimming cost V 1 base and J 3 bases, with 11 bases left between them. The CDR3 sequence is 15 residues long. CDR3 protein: CASSLGVVPTDTQYF. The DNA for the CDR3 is TGTGCCAGCAGCTTAGGTGTGGTTCCGACAGATACGCAGTATTTT.